This T cell receptor (beta chain) was sequenced in a study of Ad26.COV2.S vaccination and SARS-CoV-2 variants. Study observations and caveats: Vaccinated and placebo-treated recipients had similar non-spike TCR breadth.

Libraries were prepared by immunoSEQ multiplex PCR; TCRdb keeps only in-frame clonotypes and omits some of them. Here the sample spans 85,000 to 120,000 clones, 80% being singletons. As to this clone: The antigen remains undetermined.

CDR3 length: 15 amino acids. Trimming stripped 0 bases from V and 3 bases from J, with 13 bases between. Germline V lookup: CDR1 SGHRS, CDR2 YFSETQ. This sequence joins TRBV5-1 and TRBJ2-7, with D possibly TRBD1 on 5 matching bases. This receptor was identified in a human donor who had recovered from COVID-19. The sequencing used peripheral blood, collected after recovery from COVID-19. CDR3 residues: CASSLGTQPFYEQYF. CDR3 in DNA: TGCGCCAGCAGCTTGGGGACACAGCCGTTCTACGAGCAGTACTTC.